The next 26 T cell receptor beta chains were all read from a single sample in a study of T cell responses to AZD1222 COVID-19 vaccine (dated by TCRdb to about 2021). The protocol used for the library was the immunoSEQ multiplex PCR assay. Sourced from immuneACCESS, this table was stored by TCRdb with only in-frame sequences that have V and J called. A share of the clones is absent; for the studies checked, an unresolved V gene accounts for under half, and the remainder has no known explanation. For this sample the table gives approximately 120,000 clones, of which roughly 90% were detected only once. The top ten hold roughly 1.6% of the sample. This specimen's time point label, per the study, means: baseline before first vaccination. The material was peripheral blood, obtained on day 0 of AZD1222 vaccination. The receptors come from an adult in good health.

CDR3 sequence (DNA): TGCGCCAGCAGCTCTCCGGGACAGACCACCGGGGAGCTGTTTTTT. It is translated as CASSSPGQTTGELFF. This rearrangement joins TRBV5-1 to TRBJ2-2; 7 bases are shared with TRBD1. This CDR3 region has 15 residues. Per the germline V gene, CDR1 is SGHRS and CDR2 is YFSETQ. Losses at the gene ends were 3 bases for V and 4 bases for J; bases not matched to a gene: 6.

This clone was found a few times. The chain carries TRBV6-5 and TRBJ1-4, with no clear D. Trimming took off 6 bases at V and 8 bases at J, with 16 bases between the two ends. The CDR3 sequence is 14 residues long. Germline V gene lookup returns CDR1 MNHEY and CDR2 SVGAGI. The CDR3 protein is CASRLPGFREKLFF. The CDR3 nucleotides read TGTGCCAGCAGACTACCGGGGTTTAGGGAAAAACTGTTTTTT.

V gene TRBV27 combines with J gene TRBJ1-2; D possibly corresponds to TRBD1 (5 bases). The CDR3 is 14 residues long. Trimming removed 3 bases at V and 0 bases at J, with 8 bases between. Germline V CDR1 and CDR2: MNHEY, SMNVEV (reference sequence). This chain's CDR3 is CASSFQGANYGYTF. The CDR3 nucleotides are TGTGCCAGCAGTTTCCAGGGAGCTAACTATGGCTACACCTTC.

V is TRBV4-1 and J is TRBJ2-7, with D uncertain. The CDR3 runs to 15 residues. The V gene lost 0 bases and the J gene lost 0 bases, with 9 bases spanning the gap. Germline V gene data show CDR1 as MGHRA and CDR2 as YSYEKL. The CDR3 nucleotides are TGCGCCAGCAGCCAAGACGGCCTGGGCTCCTACGAGCAGTACTTC. Amino acid sequence: CASSQDGLGSYEQYF.

This clone was picked up one time. V gene TRBV7-2 combines with J gene TRBJ1-2; a possible D gene is TRBD1 (5 bases). Trimming left V 0 bases short and J 5 bases short, with 10 bases between. Per germline, CDR1 SGHTA and CDR2 FQGNSA. This CDR3 is built from 14 residues. For the CDR3, the DNA is TGTGCCAGCAGCTTAGCAGGGGCCTATTATGGCTACACCTTC. This gives the protein CASSLAGAYYGYTF.

This clone showed up just once. The CDR3 protein is CASGSTDTQYF. DNA of the CDR3: TGTGCCAGCGGAAGCACAGATACGCAGTATTTT. The V gene is TRBV7-8, the J gene TRBJ2-3; D not resolved. In germline, CDR1 is SGHVS, CDR2 FQNEAQ. The CDR3 totals 11 residues. V was pared by 8 bases and J by 0 bases, with 3 bases between.

The chain uses TRBV3-1 (or the pseudogene TRBV3-2) and TRBJ1-4, with D perhaps TRBD1 (5 bases). Per germline, CDR1 LGHDT and CDR2 YNNKEL (reference sequence). The CDR3 is made up of 15 amino acids. Trimming took 4 bases from V and 8 from J, leaving 17 bases between them. The CDR3 region is CASSPIRAGLEKLFF. DNA for the CDR3: TGTGCCAGCAGCCCTATCCGGGCAGGGCTGGAAAAACTGTTTTTT.

This clone has only one observation. The chain links TRBV6-5 to TRBJ2-3, with 7 nucleotides matching TRBD2. This CDR3 is built from 12 residues. Germline CDR1 is MNHEY and CDR2 is SVGAGI. The CDR3 protein is CSSGRDEDTQYF. In nucleotides, the CDR3 is TGTAGTAGCGGGCGGGATGAAGATACGCAGTATTTT.

This clone was detected a few times. The chain combines TRBV29-1 with TRBJ1-1; a possible D gene is TRBD1 (5 bases). Trimming took 3 bases from V and 0 from J, leaving 17 bases between them. The germline CDR1 and CDR2 sequences are SQVTM and ANQGSEA. The CDR3 contains 16 residues. For the CDR3, the DNA is TGCAGCGTTGAGGGGACGGGCCCTAAGATGAACACTGAAGCTTTCTTT. It encodes CSVEGTGPKMNTEAFF. Complete variable domain (other parts from reference TRBV29-1 and TRBJ1-1): SAVISQKPSRDICQRGTSLTIQCQVDSQVTMMFWYRQQPGQSLTLIATANQGSEATYESGFVIDKFPISRPNLTFSTLTVSNMSPEDSSIYLCSVEGTGPKMNTEAFFGQGTRLTVV.

The rearrangement joins TRBV4-1 to TRBJ1-4, with D unclear. The germline V and J ends were trimmed by 7 bases and 3 bases, with 9 bases remaining between them. CDR3 size: 13 residues. The germline CDR1 and CDR2 sequences are MGHRA and YSYEKL. The CDR3 reads CASKTAANEKLFF. CDR3 in DNA: TGCGCCAGCAAGACGGCGGCTAATGAAAAACTGTTTTTT.

V gene TRBV7-2 combines with J gene TRBJ2-2; D remains ambiguous. CDR3 length: 15 residues. Trimming removed 1 base from V and 2 bases from J, with 8 bases in between. Germline loops: CDR1 SGHTA, CDR2 FQGNSA. The CDR3 coding sequence is TGTGCCAGCAGCTTAGAATGGGCAAACACCGGGGAGCTGTTTTTT. Protein sequence: CASSLEWANTGELFF. The entire variable domain, with the rest obtained from reference TRBV7-2 and TRBJ2-2, is as follows: GAGVSQSPSNKVTEKGKDVELRCDPISGHTALYWYRQSLGQGLEFLIYFQGNSAPDKSGLPSDRFSAERTGGSVSTLTIQRTQQEDSAVYLCASSLEWANTGELFFGEGSRLTVL.

This chain connects TRBV11-3 to TRBJ1-1; tentatively, D is TRBD1 (5 bases). This CDR3 region has 13 residues. Germline V lookup: CDR1 SGHNT, CDR2 YENEEA. V was pared by 2 bases and J by 8 bases, with 12 bases between. The CDR3 region has the DNA TGTGCCAGCAGCTTATCCTGGGGCAAGGAAGCTTTCTTT. Its protein product is CASSLSWGKEAFF.

The chain employs TRBV18 and TRBJ2-2, with D possibly matching TRBD2 (6 bases). V lost 0 bases to trimming and J lost 7 bases, with 12 bases between them. The CDR3 has 15 amino acids. Germline V gene data show CDR1 as KGHSH and CDR2 as LQKENI. CDR3 sequence reads: CASSPPTGAVGELFF. DNA of the CDR3: TGTGCCAGCTCACCACCAACGGGAGCGGTCGGGGAGCTGTTTTTT.

A single count supports this clone. The rearrangement links TRBV4-2 to TRBJ2-5; 11 nucleotides match TRBD1. Germline-derived CDR1 and CDR2 are LGHNA and YNFKEQ. CDR3 size: 16 residues. Trimming at V came to 1 base and at J to 5 bases, leaving 6 bases not matched to a gene. CDR3 residues: CASSQGDRGKVETQYF. The CDR3 DNA reads TGTGCCAGCAGCCAAGGGGACAGGGGGAAAGTGGAGACCCAGTACTTC.

This clone was observed a single time. The rearrangement joins TRBV7-9 to TRBJ2-3; D is undetermined. This CDR3 spans 11 amino acids. Germline V gives CDR1 SEHNR, CDR2 FQNEAQ (reference sequence). The V end lost 1 base, the J end lost 9 bases, and 5 bases lay between the germline ends. The CDR3 here is CASSLGYTQYF. For the CDR3, the DNA is TGTGCCAGCAGCTTAGGATACACGCAGTATTTT.

The CDR3 is CASSLKGPYTNQPQHF. CDR3 sequence (DNA): TGTGCCAGCAGCTTAAAGGGGCCTTACACCAATCAGCCCCAGCATTTT. The chain has TRBV7-2 and TRBJ1-5; possibly TRBD1 for D (5 bases). V was cut by 2 bases and J by 3 bases, with 14 bases left in between. From germline, CDR1 is SGHTA and CDR2 FQGNSA. The CDR3 runs 16 residues.

The chain joins TRBV7-3 to TRBJ1-2; D unclear. This CDR3 contains 15 residues. The germline V and J ends were trimmed by 2 bases and 3 bases, with 13 bases remaining between them. In germline, CDR1 is SGHTA, CDR2 FQGTGA. The CDR3 DNA sequence: TGTGCCAGCAGCTTATCCCCAGTTGAGGACTATGGCTACACCTTC. This gives the protein CASSLSPVEDYGYTF.

This clone has just a few counts. The chain recombines TRBV7-2 with TRBJ2-3; 7 bases agree with TRBD2. Germline lookup yields CDR1 SGHTA and CDR2 FQGNSA. This CDR3 region has 15 residues. V was clipped by 5 bases and J by 5 bases; unmatched bases: 10. The CDR3 DNA sequence: TGTGCCAGCAGCCGGCTTAGCGGGTGGGGAGATACGCAGTATTTT. This translates into CASSRLSGWGDTQYF.

The chain employs TRBV21-1 and TRBJ2-7; TRBD2 reflects the table's D call only, with no check against the DNA. TRBV21-1 is described as a pseudogene. The CDR3 loop spans 14 amino acids. The CDR3 region is CASSKVGGAYEQYF. The CDR3 region has the DNA TGTGCCAGCAGCAAAGTGGGAGGGGCCTACGAGCAGTACTTC.

The chain recombines TRBV19 with TRBJ2-3; weak D call: TRBD2 (6 bases). Per the germline V gene, CDR1 is LNHDA and CDR2 is SQIVND (reference sequence). With 7 bases removed from V and 2 bases from J, the gap between germline ends came to 16 bases. The CDR3 has 15 residues. The DNA of the CDR3 is TGTGCCAGTAATTGGAGGCGGGGAAACACAGATACGCAGTATTTT. Its protein product is CASNWRRGNTDTQYF.

The CDR3 DNA is TGTGCCAGCAGCCAAGGTCCAGGGTCAGGCTATGGCTACACCTTC. Protein product: CASSQGPGSGYGYTF. This chain links TRBV3-1 (or the pseudogene TRBV3-2) with TRBJ1-2, with a weak D call TRBD1 (5 bases). The germline V gene has CDR1 LGHDT and CDR2 YNNKEL (reference sequence). Trimming removed 1 base from V and 4 bases from J, with 13 bases in between. This CDR3 has 15 amino acids.

This clone was observed a few times. This sequence joins TRBV11-2 and TRBJ2-7; 8 bases align to TRBD2. The CDR3 is made up of 14 amino acids. The V and J ends lost 5 bases and 0 bases, in that order; junction bases with no gene match: 3. Germline V gives CDR1 SGHAT, CDR2 FQNNGV. In nucleotides, the CDR3 is TGTGCCAGCAGCCTTGGGACTAGCTCCTACGAGCAGTACTTC. Residues: CASSLGTSSYEQYF.

The V call is TRBV5-4, the J call TRBJ2-7; 8 nucleotides line up with TRBD2. The V and J ends lost 4 bases and 3 bases, in that order; junction bases with no gene match: 12. The germline V gene encodes CDR1 SGHNT and CDR2 YYREEE (reference sequence). This CDR3 spans 16 amino acids. CDR3 nucleotides: TGTGCCAGCAGCAGAGGGCTAGCGGGCACTAACTACGAGCAGTACTTC. Its translation: CASSRGLAGTNYEQYF.

This clone was detected once. The chain is built from TRBV5-5 and TRBJ2-2; D may be TRBD1 (6 bases). This CDR3 comprises 14 residues. The V gene's germline CDR1 is SGHKS and CDR2 YYEKEE (reference sequence). The V gene lost 4 bases and the J gene lost 3 bases, with 10 bases spanning the gap. The CDR3 reads CASSVWTDTGELFF. CDR3 in DNA: TGTGCCAGCAGCGTATGGACAGACACCGGGGAGCTGTTTTTT.

The CDR3 DNA sequence: TGTGCCAGCAGTATAGCGGGAACTGGTGGCAATGAGCAGTTCTTC. It encodes CASSIAGTGGNEQFF. The J gene is TRBJ2-1, the V gene TRBV6-4, with TRBD2 matching over 8 bases. CDR1 and CDR2 (germline): MRHNA, SNTAGT. The CDR3 has 15 residues. V lost 5 bases to trimming and J lost 6 bases; unmatched junction nucleotides: 9.

The chain links TRBV10-3 to TRBJ2-7, with a tentative D call TRBD2 (5 bases). V dropped 3 bases and J dropped 5 bases, with 14 bases sitting between them. In germline, CDR1 is ENHRY, CDR2 SYGVKD. CDR3 length equals 14 residues. This chain's CDR3 is CAISDYVGADEQYF. CDR3 nucleotides: TGTGCCATCAGTGATTATGTGGGAGCCGACGAGCAGTACTTC.